This record covers a single TCR beta chain. The antigen remains unidentified. The PCR used 60 Vbeta and 13 Jbeta primers. Clones were read by immunoSEQ multiplex PCR, and TCRdb kept only the in-frame ones, dropping some. Of more than 80,000 clones listed, approximately 71% are singletons. This record belongs to a study of cytomegalovirus exposure and HLA in healthy donors. Study-wide findings and caveats: Productive status was seen about 87% or about 30% of the time for most TCR beta V segments in an earlier analysis. Most TCR sequences were seen very rarely across donors, but some public TCRs occurred in many.

With V trimmed by 5 bases and J by 6 bases, 7 bases remained unmatched. CDR1 and CDR2 (germline): SNHLY, FYNNEI. The CDR3 is 14 amino acids. The TCR sequence derives from a man aged 40-55 years in good health and CMV-seronegative. Sequenced: PBMCs. The V and J genes are TRBV2 and TRBJ2-7; 10 bases match TRBD1. CDR3 bases: TGTGCCAGCAGTCCCCCGAGACAGGGGGCCGAGCAGTACTTC. It specifies CASSPPRQGAEQYF.